The source of this T cell receptor (beta chain) is a study of cytomegalovirus exposure and HLA in healthy donors. Study background: The 120 validation repertoires used the same platform as the approximately 700 first-cohort repertoires (as reported by a later analysis).

Assay used: immunoSEQ multiplex PCR; TCRdb lists only in-frame clones, some missing. This table has 150,000 to 200,000 clones, roughly 84% appearing once. Between the trimmed V and J ends, which lost 7 bases and 8 bases, there was a span of 15 bases. This CDR3 is built from 13 residues. Germline V CDR1 and CDR2: MDHEN, SYDVKM. For this clone: What it binds is not known.

The donors were part of the validation cohort of fewer than 150 subjects. That cohort was separate from the first cohort, which comprised 500 to 850 subjects. Study results and caveats: Later, an analysis found that TCR clusters from the first cohort tended to co-occur in the 120 or so validation repertoires. Cytomegalovirus association was listed for roughly 160 TCR beta chains.

Source material: PBMCs. The TCR originated in a man aged 25-45 years in good health and CMV-seropositive. The rearrangement uses TRBV28 and TRBJ2-1, with D possibly TRBD2 on 5 matching bases. Here the CDR3 DNA reads TGTGCCAGCAACATGATTAGCGTCGATGAGCAGTTCTTC. Its translation: CASNMISVDEQFF.